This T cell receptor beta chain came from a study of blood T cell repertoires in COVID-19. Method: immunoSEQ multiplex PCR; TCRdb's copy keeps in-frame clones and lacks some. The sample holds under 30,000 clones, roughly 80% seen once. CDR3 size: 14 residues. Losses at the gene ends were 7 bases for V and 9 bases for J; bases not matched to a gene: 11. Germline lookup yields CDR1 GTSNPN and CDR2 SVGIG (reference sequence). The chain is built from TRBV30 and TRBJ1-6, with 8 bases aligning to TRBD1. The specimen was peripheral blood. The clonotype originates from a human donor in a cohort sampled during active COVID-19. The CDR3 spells CAYAGQGAGSPLHF. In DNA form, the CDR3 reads TGTGCCTACGCTGGGCAGGGGGCAGGTTCACCCCTCCACTTT.